Below are 16 T cell receptor beta chains sequenced from a single sample in a study of control samples from healthy donors and cancer patients (dated by TCRdb to the early 2020s). Library preparation employed the immunoSEQ multiplex PCR assay. Sourced from immuneACCESS, this table was stored by TCRdb with only in-frame sequences that have V and J called. A share of the clones is absent; for the studies checked, an unresolved V gene accounts for under half, and the remainder has no known explanation. The sample contains about 28,000 clones, roughly 78% of them found a single time. In total, the top ten clones hold approximately 22% of the sample. Sequencing was carried out using PBMCs. The receptors originated from a man aged 55 to 70 with head and neck cancer.

The chain joins TRBV15 to TRBJ1-5; TRBD1 is a possible D gene (5 bases). Germline CDR1 and CDR2: LNHNV and YYDKDF (reference sequence). This CDR3 has 14 residues. Trimming cost V 5 bases and J 4 bases, with 12 bases left between them. In DNA form, the CDR3 reads TGTGCCACCAGCCCCCTTGGGGGGAATCAGCCCCAGCATTTT. Translated, it gives CATSPLGGNQPQHF.

This clone was picked up a small number of times. This chain links TRBV5-1 with TRBJ2-5, with D perhaps given as TRBD1 or TRBD2 (5 bases each). Trimming pared 2 bases from V and 1 base from J, leaving 15 bases between. Germline V lookup: CDR1 SGHRS, CDR2 YFSETQ. The length of the CDR3 is 16 residues. The CDR3 spells CASSLGLGGSQETQYF. The CDR3 region has the DNA TGCGCCAGCAGCTTAGGTCTTGGGGGAAGCCAAGAGACCCAGTACTTC.

The chain is built from TRBV9 and TRBJ1-5; D remains unclear. The CDR3 length is 15 residues. V was cut by 0 bases and J by 4 bases, with 11 bases left in between. CDR1 is SGDLS, CDR2 YYNGEE, per germline. The DNA of the CDR3 is TGTGCCAGCAGCGTAGACGGTCAGAATAATCAGCCCCAGCATTTT. Its translation: CASSVDGQNNQPQHF. Filled out from reference TRBV9 and TRBJ1-5, the complete variable domain reads DSGVTQTPKHLITATGQRVTLRCSPRSGDLSVYWYQQSLDQGLQFLIQYYNGEERAKGNILERFSAQQFPDLHSELNLSSLELGDSALYFCASSVDGQNNQPQHFGDGTRLSIL.

The gene calls are TRBV10-3 and TRBJ1-1; D is undetermined. This CDR3 region has 16 residues. V was shortened by 0 bases and J by 0 bases, with 11 bases between the two germline ends. Germline V lookup: CDR1 ENHRY, CDR2 SYGVKD. Here the CDR3 reads CAISESIPALNTEAFF. Here the CDR3 DNA reads TGTGCCATCAGTGAGTCGATTCCGGCCTTGAACACTGAAGCTTTCTTT.

The rearrangement uses TRBV7-8 and TRBJ1-5; 10 nucleotides align to TRBD1. Trimming removed 0 bases from V and 1 base from J; junction bases left unmatched: 12. Germline assignment: CDR1 SGHVS and CDR2 FQNEAQ. The CDR3 sequence is 20 residues long. The CDR3 loop reads CASSLAVPGQGFRSNQPQHF. CDR3 sequence (DNA): TGTGCCAGCAGCTTAGCGGTTCCGGGACAGGGGTTCAGGAGCAATCAGCCCCAGCATTTT.

This clone appeared a single time. The CDR3: CASSLRQMNTEAFF. CDR3 DNA: TGCGCCAGCAGCTTGCGGCAGATGAACACTGAAGCTTTCTTT. V and J are TRBV5-1 and TRBJ1-1; no definite D call. In germline, CDR1 is SGHRS, CDR2 YFSETQ. Trimming shortened V by 1 base and J by 0 bases, and 7 bases separated the two germline ends. The CDR3 runs to 14 residues.

The chain uses TRBV4-1 and TRBJ1-1, with TRBD1 identical over 7 bases. J lost 6 bases, V lost 2 bases, and 6 bases had no gene match. CDR1 and CDR2 (germline): MGHRA, YSYEKL. The CDR3 sequence is 14 residues long. CDR3 nucleotide sequence: TGCGCCAGCAGCCAACTACAGGGGTTATCTGAAGCTTTCTTT. Translating gives CASSQLQGLSEAFF.

The gene calls are TRBV3-1 (or the pseudogene TRBV3-2) and TRBJ2-1; 13 nucleotides align to TRBD2. The trim removed 3 bases at V and 5 bases at J, leaving 7 bases unmatched. In germline, CDR1 is LGHDT, CDR2 YNNKEL (reference sequence). The CDR3 contains 17 residues. The CDR3: CASSQRTSGRVHNEQFF. As DNA, the CDR3 is TGTGCCAGCAGCCAGCGGACTAGCGGGAGAGTTCACAATGAGCAGTTCTTC.

The chain combines TRBV19 with TRBJ2-7; D is possibly TRBD1 (5 bases). The V gene lost 5 bases and the J gene lost 2 bases, with 16 bases spanning the gap. Per the germline V gene, CDR1 is LNHDA and CDR2 is SQIVND (reference sequence). The CDR3 has 15 residues. CDR3 protein: CASSPRDWGPYEQYF. The DNA for the CDR3 is TGTGCCAGTAGTCCTAGGGATTGGGGCCCCTACGAGCAGTACTTC.

V gene TRBV27 combines with J gene TRBJ2-5, with D hard to call. This CDR3 is built from 13 residues. Trimming removed 3 bases at V and 2 bases at J, with 7 bases between. From germline, CDR1 is MNHEY and CDR2 SMNVEV (reference sequence). The CDR3 nucleotides read TGTGCCAGCAGTTTCCGGCGGCAAGAGACCCAGTACTTC. Amino acid sequence: CASSFRRQETQYF.

The chain combines TRBV5-1 with TRBJ2-7; possibly TRBD2 for D (5 bases). Trimming removed 5 bases from V and 3 bases from J, with 12 bases in between. Germline loops: CDR1 SGHRS, CDR2 YFSETQ. This CDR3 is built from 13 residues. CDR3 DNA: TGCGCCAGCAGTGTAGACGGGAACTACGAGCAGTACTTC. Amino acids: CASSVDGNYEQYF.

In this sample, this clone turned up a few times. CDR3 bases: TGTGCCACCAGCAGAGATGGTGGGGGTTTTTATAATTCACCCCTCCACTTT. Its protein is CATSRDGGGFYNSPLHF. The chain carries TRBV15 and TRBJ1-6, with D possibly matching TRBD1 (5 bases). CDR1 is LNHNV, CDR2 YYDKDF, per germline (reference sequence). Trimming stripped 0 bases from V and 4 bases from J, with 13 bases between. The CDR3 is made up of 17 amino acids.

The rearrangement uses TRBV28 and TRBJ1-2, with 8 bases identical to TRBD1. The length of the CDR3 is 16 residues. CDR1 and CDR2 (germline): MDHEN, SYDVKM. V dropped 7 bases and J dropped 4; count of bases not matched to a gene: 14. In nucleotides, the CDR3 is TGTGCCAGCACCTATCGCGGACAGGGAATAATCTATGGCTACACCTTC. It yields the protein CASTYRGQGIIYGYTF.

The V and J genes are TRBV7-9 and TRBJ2-1, with D uncertain. The ends were cut back, 2 bases at V and 4 bases at J, with 12 bases in the middle. This CDR3 is built from 15 residues. Germline V gene sequence: CDR1 SEHNR, CDR2 FQNEAQ (reference sequence). This chain's CDR3 is CASSLKGLGYNEQFF. The CDR3 nucleotides read TGTGCCAGCAGCTTAAAAGGCTTGGGATACAATGAGCAGTTCTTC.

The J gene is TRBJ2-7, the V gene TRBV28; D remains unclear. CDR1 is MDHEN, CDR2 SYDVKM, per germline. This CDR3 is built from 12 residues. Trimming stripped 6 bases from V and 4 bases from J, with 10 bases between. CDR3 amino acids: CASRGLVYEQYF. CDR3 in DNA: TGTGCCAGCAGGGGGTTAGTTTACGAGCAGTACTTC.

The chain is built from TRBV10-3 and TRBJ2-7; 7 bases agree with TRBD1. J gave up 2 bases and V 6 bases, and 19 bases lay outside the gene matches. The CDR3 loop spans 18 amino acids. In germline, CDR1 is ENHRY, CDR2 SYGVKD. CDR3 nucleotides: TGTGCCATCAGCGGACACCCAAAACCGGGACAGACGACCTACGAGCAGTACTTC. Its protein is CAISGHPKPGQTTYEQYF.